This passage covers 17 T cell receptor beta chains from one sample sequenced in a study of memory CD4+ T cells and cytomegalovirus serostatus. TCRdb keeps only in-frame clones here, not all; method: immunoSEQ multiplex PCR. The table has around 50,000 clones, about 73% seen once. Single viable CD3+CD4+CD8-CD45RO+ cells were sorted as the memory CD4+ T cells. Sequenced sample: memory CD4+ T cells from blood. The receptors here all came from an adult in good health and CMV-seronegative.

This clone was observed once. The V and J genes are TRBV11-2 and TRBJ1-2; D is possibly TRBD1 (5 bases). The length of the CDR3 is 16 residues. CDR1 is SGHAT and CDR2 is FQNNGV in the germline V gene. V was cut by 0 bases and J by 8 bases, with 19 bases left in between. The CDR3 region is CASSLDRGVLIGGYTF. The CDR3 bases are TGTGCCAGCAGCTTAGATCGGGGGGTCCTAATAGGAGGCTACACCTTC. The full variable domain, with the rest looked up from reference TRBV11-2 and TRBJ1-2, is EAGVAQSPRYKIIEKRQSVAFWCNPISGHATLYWYQQILGQGPKLLIQFQNNGVVDDSQLPKDRFSAERLKGVDSTLKIQPAKLEDSAVYLCASSLDRGVLIGGYTFGSGTRLTVV.

The CDR3 loop is CASSLRDVLNSPLHF. CDR3 DNA: TGCGCCAGCAGCCTCAGGGACGTCCTTAATTCACCCCTCCACTTT. The gene calls are TRBV4-1 and TRBJ1-6; D possibly corresponds to TRBD1 (5 bases). The V and J ends lost 4 bases and 6 bases respectively, with 13 bases between them. CDR3 length equals 15 residues. Germline V gene data show CDR1 as MGHRA and CDR2 as YSYEKL.

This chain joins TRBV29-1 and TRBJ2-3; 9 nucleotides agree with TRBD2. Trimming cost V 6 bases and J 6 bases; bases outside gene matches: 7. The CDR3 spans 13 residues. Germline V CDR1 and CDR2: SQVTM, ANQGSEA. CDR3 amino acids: CSVARAGGDTQYF. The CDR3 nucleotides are TGCAGCGTGGCGCGGGCGGGAGGGGATACGCAGTATTTT.

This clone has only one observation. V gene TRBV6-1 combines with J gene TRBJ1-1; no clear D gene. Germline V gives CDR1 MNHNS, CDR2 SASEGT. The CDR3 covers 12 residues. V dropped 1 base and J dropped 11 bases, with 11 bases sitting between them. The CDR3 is CASSEGRHTAFF. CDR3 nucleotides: TGTGCCAGCAGTGAAGGGCGGCACACGGCTTTCTTT.

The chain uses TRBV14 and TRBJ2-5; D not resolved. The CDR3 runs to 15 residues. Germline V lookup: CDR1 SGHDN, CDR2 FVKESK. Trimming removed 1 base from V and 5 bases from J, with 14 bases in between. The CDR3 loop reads CASSQAPARRETQYF. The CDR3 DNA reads TGTGCCAGCAGCCAAGCCCCCGCTAGGCGCGAGACCCAGTACTTC. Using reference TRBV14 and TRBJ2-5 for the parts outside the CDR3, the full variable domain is EAGVTQFPSHSVIEKGQTVTLRCDPISGHDNLYWYRRVMGKEIKFLLHFVKESKQDESGMPNNRFLAERTGGTYSTLKVQPAELEDSGVYFCASSQAPARRETQYFGPGTRLLVL.

CDR3 DNA sequence: TGTGCCAGCAGCCCCGAATTCTTGACAGGGTTCTACGAGCAGTACTTC. This encodes CASSPEFLTGFYEQYF. The V and J genes are TRBV7-9 and TRBJ2-7, with 7 bases matching TRBD1. The CDR3 extends over 16 amino acids. The ends lost 5 bases at V and 3 bases at J; junction bases unmatched: 13. Germline lookup yields CDR1 SEHNR and CDR2 FQNEAQ (reference sequence).

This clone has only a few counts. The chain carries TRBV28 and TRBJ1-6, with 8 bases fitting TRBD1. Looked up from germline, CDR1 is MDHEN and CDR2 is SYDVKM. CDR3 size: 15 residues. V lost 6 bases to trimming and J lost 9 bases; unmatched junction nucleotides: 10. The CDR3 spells CASSYLQGDSSPLHF. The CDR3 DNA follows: TGTGCCAGCAGCTACCTACAGGGGGATAGTTCACCCCTCCACTTT.

DNA for the CDR3: TGTGCCAGCAGTTCGGGACTCACCCAAGAGACCCAGTACTTC. Protein sequence: CASSSGLTQETQYF. The gene calls are TRBV7-6 and TRBJ2-5; the D gene is possibly TRBD2 (6 bases). The length of the CDR3 is 14 residues. Germline CDR1 SGHVS, CDR2 FNYEAQ. The V and J ends lost 6 bases and 1 base respectively, with 12 bases between them.

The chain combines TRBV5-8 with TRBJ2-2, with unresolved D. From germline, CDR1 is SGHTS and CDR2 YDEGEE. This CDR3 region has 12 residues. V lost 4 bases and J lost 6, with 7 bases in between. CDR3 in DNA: TGTGCCAGCAGCCGTGATGCCGGGGAGCTGTTTTTT. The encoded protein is CASSRDAGELFF.

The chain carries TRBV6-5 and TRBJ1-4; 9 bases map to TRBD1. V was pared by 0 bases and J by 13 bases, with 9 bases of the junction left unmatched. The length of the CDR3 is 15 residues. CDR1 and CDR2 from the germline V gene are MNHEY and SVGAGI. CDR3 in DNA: TGTGCCAGCAGTTACTCCCGACAGGGGGGGGAAGGACTGTTTTTT. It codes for CASSYSRQGGEGLFF.

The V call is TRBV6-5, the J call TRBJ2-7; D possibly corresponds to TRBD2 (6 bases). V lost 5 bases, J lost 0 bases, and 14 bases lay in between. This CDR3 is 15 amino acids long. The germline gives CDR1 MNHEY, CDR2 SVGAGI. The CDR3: CASSHTPTSSYEQYF. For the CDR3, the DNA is TGTGCCAGCAGTCATACCCCGACTAGCTCCTACGAGCAGTACTTC.

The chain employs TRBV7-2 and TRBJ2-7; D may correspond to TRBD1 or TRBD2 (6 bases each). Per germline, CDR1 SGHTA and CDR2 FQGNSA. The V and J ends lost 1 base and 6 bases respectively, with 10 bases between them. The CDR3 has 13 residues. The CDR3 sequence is CASSLGGAFEQYF. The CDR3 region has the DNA TGTGCCAGCAGCTTAGGGGGGGCTTTCGAGCAGTACTTC.

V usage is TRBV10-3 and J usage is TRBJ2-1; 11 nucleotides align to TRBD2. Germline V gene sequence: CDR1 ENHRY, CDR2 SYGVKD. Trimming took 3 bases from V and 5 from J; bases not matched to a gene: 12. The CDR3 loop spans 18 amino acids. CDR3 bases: TGTGCCATCAGTGAAGTGACTAGCGGGGAAACACGGGACAATGAGCAGTTCTTC. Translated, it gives CAISEVTSGETRDNEQFF.

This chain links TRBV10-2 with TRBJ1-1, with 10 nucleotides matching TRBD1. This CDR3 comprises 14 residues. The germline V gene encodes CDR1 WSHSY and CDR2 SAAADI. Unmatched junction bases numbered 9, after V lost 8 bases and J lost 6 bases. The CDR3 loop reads CASRDRGGIAEAFF. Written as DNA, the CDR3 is TGCGCCAGCCGGGACAGGGGAGGGATCGCTGAAGCTTTCTTT.

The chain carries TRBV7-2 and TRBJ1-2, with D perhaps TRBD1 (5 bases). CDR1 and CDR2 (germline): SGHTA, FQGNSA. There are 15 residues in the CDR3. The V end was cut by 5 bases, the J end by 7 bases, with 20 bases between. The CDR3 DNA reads TGTGCCAGCAGCGTACCCGGCAGGGCCCTCCGTGGCTACACCTTC. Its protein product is CASSVPGRALRGYTF.

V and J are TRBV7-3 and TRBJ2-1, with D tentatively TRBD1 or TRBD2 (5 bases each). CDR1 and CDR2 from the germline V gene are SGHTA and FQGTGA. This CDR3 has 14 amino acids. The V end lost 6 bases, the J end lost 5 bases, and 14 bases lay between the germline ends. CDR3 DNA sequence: TGTGCCAGCAGACTCTCAGGGAGTAACAATGAGCAGTTCTTC. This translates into CASRLSGSNNEQFF.

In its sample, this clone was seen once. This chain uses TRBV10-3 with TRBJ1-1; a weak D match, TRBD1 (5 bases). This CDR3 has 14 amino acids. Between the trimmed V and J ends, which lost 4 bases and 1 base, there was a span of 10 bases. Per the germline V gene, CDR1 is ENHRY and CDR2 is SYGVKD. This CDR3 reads CAISGSGPNTEAFF. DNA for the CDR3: TGTGCCATCAGTGGGTCGGGGCCGAACACTGAAGCTTTCTTT.